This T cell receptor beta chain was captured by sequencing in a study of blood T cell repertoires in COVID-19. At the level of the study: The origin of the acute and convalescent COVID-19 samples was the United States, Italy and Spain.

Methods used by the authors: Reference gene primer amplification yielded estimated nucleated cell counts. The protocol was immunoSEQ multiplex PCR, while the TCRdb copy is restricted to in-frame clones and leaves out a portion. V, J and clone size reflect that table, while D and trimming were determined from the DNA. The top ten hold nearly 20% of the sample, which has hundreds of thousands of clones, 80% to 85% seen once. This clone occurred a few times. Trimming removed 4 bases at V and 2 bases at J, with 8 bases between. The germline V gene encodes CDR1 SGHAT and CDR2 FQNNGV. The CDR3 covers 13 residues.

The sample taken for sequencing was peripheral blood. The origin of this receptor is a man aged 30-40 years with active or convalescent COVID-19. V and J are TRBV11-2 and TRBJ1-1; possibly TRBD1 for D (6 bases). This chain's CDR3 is CASSWDKNTEAFF. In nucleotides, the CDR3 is TGTGCCAGCAGCTGGGACAAAAACACTGAAGCTTTCTTT.